One T cell receptor beta chain is described in this entry. The antigen is not known. A v3.0 immunoSEQ assay was performed at survey level. The target of sequencing was 40,000-50,000 T-cell genomes per sample. Here immunoSEQ multiplex PCR was the method, and the copy in TCRdb shows in-frame clones only, minus some. The sample lists under 20,000 clones; 60% to 85% were seen once. The sample belongs to a study of long-term antiretroviral therapy in people with HIV. General observations from the study: HIV repertoires had narrower CDR3 length ranges than controls.

Germline lookup yields CDR1 MDHEN and CDR2 SYDVKM. The CDR3 length is 12 residues. V shed 6 bases, J shed 2 bases, and the junction held 1 base outside the gene matches. The V call is TRBV28, the J call TRBJ2-7; TRBD1 aligns across 7 bases. The sequencing here drew on unsorted PBMCs, taken at the start of antiretroviral therapy, before treatment. The sequence derives from a man aged 18 to 30 with HIV. The CDR3 sequence is CASSTGAYEQYF. The CDR3 DNA reads as TGTGCCAGCAGCACAGGGGCCTACGAGCAGTACTTC.